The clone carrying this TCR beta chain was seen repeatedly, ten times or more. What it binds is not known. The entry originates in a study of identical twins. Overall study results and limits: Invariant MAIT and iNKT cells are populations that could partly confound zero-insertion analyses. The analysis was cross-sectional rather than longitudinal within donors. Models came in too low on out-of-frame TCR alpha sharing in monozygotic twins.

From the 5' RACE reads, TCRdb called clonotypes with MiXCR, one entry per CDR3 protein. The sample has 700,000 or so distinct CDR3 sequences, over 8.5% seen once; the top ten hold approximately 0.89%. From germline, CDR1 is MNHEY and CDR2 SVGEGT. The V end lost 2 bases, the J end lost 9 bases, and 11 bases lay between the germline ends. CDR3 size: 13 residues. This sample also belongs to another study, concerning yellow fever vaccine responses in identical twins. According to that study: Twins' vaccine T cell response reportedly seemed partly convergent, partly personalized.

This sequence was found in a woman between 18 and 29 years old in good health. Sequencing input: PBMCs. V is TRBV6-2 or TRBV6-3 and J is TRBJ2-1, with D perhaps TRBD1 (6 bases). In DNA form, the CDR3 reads TGTGCCAGCAGTTACCAGGGGATCGGTGAGCAGTTCTTC. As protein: CASSYQGIGEQFF.